The rows below give T cell receptor beta chains drawn from one sample of a study of OX40 agonist ivuxolimab in advanced cancers. Measured with immunoSEQ multiplex PCR; TCRdb has only the in-frame clones, and not every one. In the table there are some 30,000 clones, approximately 90% of which are singletons. The specimen was CD4+ or CD8+ T cells sorted from blood, collected in a trial of the OX40 agonist ivuxolimab. Receptors were obtained from an adult with an advanced solid tumor such as melanoma, head and neck, liver or kidney cancer. CDR3s include the opening cysteine and the closing phenylalanine or tryptophan. The D gene is left open where the match is weak. Clone size is not always given. Where it is, it says once, few, many or a class for expanded clones.

>TRBJ2-6|.|TRBV13|.
CASSLVGSGANVLTF
TGTGCCAGCAGCTTAGTCGGTTCTGGGGCCAACGTCCTGACTTTC
>TRBJ2-7|.|TRBV10-3|.
CAISESDGYSYEQYF
TGTGCCATCAGTGAGTCCGACGGCTACTCCTACGAGCAGTACTTC
>TRBJ1-1|.|TRBV28|.
CASRPGHWVVTEAFF
TGTGCCAGCCGCCCGGGACATTGGGTTGTCACTGAAGCTTTCTTT
>TRBJ2-5|.|TRBV7-2|.
CASSLGMETQYF
TGTGCCAGCAGCTTAGGAATGGAGACCCAGTACTTC
>TRBJ1-1|.|TRBV28|.
CASSPPGPNMNTEAFF
TGTGCCAGCAGTCCCCCAGGCCCGAATATGAACACTGAAGCTTTCTTT
>TRBJ2-3|.|TRBV28|.
CASSPPLFRERRDTQYF
TGTGCCAGCAGCCCCCCCCTATTCCGCGAAAGGAGGGATACGCAGTATTTT
>TRBJ1-5|.|TRBV4-1|.
CASSLRGGPIGQPQHF
TGCGCCAGCAGCCTAAGGGGGGGCCCGATAGGGCAGCCCCAGCATTTT
>TRBJ1-1|few|TRBV19|.
CASTSMGTEAFF
TGTGCCAGTACCAGTATGGGGACCGAAGCTTTCTTT
>TRBJ2-2|.|TRBV16|.
CASSQWGNTGELFF
TGTGCCAGCAGCCAATGGGGGAACACCGGGGAGCTGTTTTTT
>TRBJ1-1|once|TRBV6-8|.
CASSYGGGTEAFF
TGTGCCAGCAGTTACGGGGGCGGCACTGAAGCTTTCTTT
>TRBJ2-1|.|TRBV7-6|.
CASSLGRDGSFDSYNEQFF
TGTGCCAGCAGCTTAGGGAGGGATGGGTCCTTTGACTCCTACAATGAGCAGTTCTTC
>TRBJ2-5|.|TRBV11-2|.
CASSLLRGLETQYF
TGTGCCAGCAGTTTGTTAAGGGGGTTGGAGACCCAGTACTTC